This record looks at one T cell receptor (beta chain) sequence and its context. Its specificity is not known. This may come from a read error, since a much larger clone is one base off. This record belongs to a study of metastatic and nonmetastatic thyroid tumors. Study-level background: The authors compared repertoires across blood and tumor or nodule tissue from malignant and benign thyroid patients.

Under the authors' procedure: A classifier of distant metastasis in papillary thyroid cancer was built from CDR3 differences (across clinicopathological groups). Through MiXCR, TCRdb re-clonotyped the PCR reads. It is TCRdb's table, rather than the study itself, that gives the V and J calls and clone size. This table has 72,000 or so clones, about 17% appearing once. Every patient was untreated before thyroid surgery. V lost 3 bases, J lost 7 bases, and 15 bases lay in between. The CDR3 runs to 14 residues. CDR1 is ENHRY, CDR2 SYGVKD, per germline. Study-wide points: Benign nodules were reported to have significantly lower TCR beta diversity than malignant thyroid tumors, in blood and tumor.

This clonotype was sampled from a female donor with papillary thyroid cancer or a benign thyroid nodule (not recorded which). Some clones in this sample may be carry-over from other donors' samples. Sequenced: blood. V gene TRBV10-3 combines with J gene TRBJ2-5; D uncertain. The CDR3 DNA sequence: TGTGCCATCAGTGACTCCGGTAGGTTTGCGACCCAGTACTTC. Translating it yields CAISDSGRFATQYF.